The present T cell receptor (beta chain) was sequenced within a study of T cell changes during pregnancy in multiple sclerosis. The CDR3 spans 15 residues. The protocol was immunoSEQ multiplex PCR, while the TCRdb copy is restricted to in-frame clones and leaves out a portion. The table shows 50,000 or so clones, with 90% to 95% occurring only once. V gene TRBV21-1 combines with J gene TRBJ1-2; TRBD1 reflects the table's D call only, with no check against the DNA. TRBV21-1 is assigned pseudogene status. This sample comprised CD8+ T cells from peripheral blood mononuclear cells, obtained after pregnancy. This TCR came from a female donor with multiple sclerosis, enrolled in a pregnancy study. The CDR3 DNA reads TGTGCCAGCAGCACGACAGGGGAGGTTAACTATGGCTACACCTTC. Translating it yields CASSTTGEVNYGYTF.